These 19 T cell receptor beta chains came from one sample sequenced in a study of blood T cells in healthy people across ages. PCR was performed a second time for about 7 to 12 cycles using a sample-barcoded 5' primer and a J-beta primer mix. MiXCR, applied by TCRdb to the 5' RACE reads, yields one record per CDR3 protein. The table records about 650,000 distinct CDR3 sequences, 32% of them present only once. Sequenced sample: blood. These receptors were obtained from a woman of 80 years or more in good health.

A remark on this clonotype: Relative to the germline gene, one junction end is altered; a read error may explain this. The rearrangement links TRBV7-3 to TRBJ2-3; 12 positions agree with TRBD2. The CDR3 length is 16 residues. Germline V gives CDR1 SGHTA, CDR2 FQGTGA. CDR3 loop: CAGSTGLAGSTDTQYF. In DNA, the CDR3 is TGTGCCGGCAGCACCGGACTAGCGGGGAGCACAGATACGCAGTATTTT. The full variable domain, completed using reference TRBV7-3 and TRBJ2-3, is GAGVSQTPSNKVTEKGKYVELRCDPISGHTALYWYRQSLGQGPEFLIYFQGTGAADDSGLPNDRFFAVRPEGSVSTLKIQRTERGDSAVYLCAGSTGLAGSTDTQYFGPGTRLTVL.

This clonotype came up once. V is TRBV29-1 and J is TRBJ2-1; 7 bases match TRBD2. Germline V gene sequence: CDR1 SQVTM, CDR2 ANQGSEA. CDR3 size: 14 residues. J gave up 6 bases and V 3 bases, and 8 bases lay outside the gene matches. The CDR3 sequence: CSVDGGNVLNEQFF. The CDR3 DNA is TGCAGCGTTGACGGGGGGAACGTTCTCAATGAGCAGTTCTTC.

In this sample, this clonotype turned up many times. V is TRBV6-1 and J is TRBJ2-1; no reliable D call. The germline CDR1 and CDR2 sequences are MNHNS and SASEGT. The V end was cut by 0 bases, the J end by 7 bases, with 4 bases between. The CDR3 runs to 12 residues. Here the CDR3 reads CASSEALNEQFF. Written as DNA, the CDR3 is TGTGCCAGCAGTGAAGCGCTAAATGAGCAGTTCTTC.

In regard to this clonotype: A much larger clone is a single base away; this may be a read error. The CDR3 DNA reads TGCGCCAGCAGCATACAGGGGGCCCCCGGGGAGCGGTTTTTT. Its translation: CASSIQGAPGERFF. The V and J genes are TRBV5-1 and TRBJ2-2; 9 nucleotides align to TRBD1. Germline CDR1 reads SGHRS; CDR2 reads YFSETQ. The CDR3 has 14 amino acids.

This clonotype was picked up a small number of times. The chain joins TRBV5-1 to TRBJ1-1; perhaps TRBD1 as D (5 bases). The germline V gene has CDR1 SGHRS and CDR2 YFSETQ. V was shortened by 0 bases and J by 1 base, with 13 bases between the two germline ends. The CDR3 covers 16 residues. The CDR3 sequence: CASSLAGGGGNTEAFF. The DNA of the CDR3 is TGCGCCAGCAGCTTGGCCGGGGGGGGAGGGAACACTGAAGCTTTCTTT.

This clonotype was seen ten or more times. The chain couples TRBV7-2 to TRBJ1-1; unclear D gene. Germline-derived CDR1 and CDR2 are SGHTA and FQGNSA. Trimming shortened V by 3 bases and J by 0 bases, and 8 bases separated the two germline ends. The CDR3 is made up of 14 amino acids. CDR3 amino acids: CASSLTGMNTEAFF. CDR3 nucleotide sequence: TGTGCCAGCAGCTTGACGGGCATGAACACTGAAGCTTTCTTT.

This clonotype was counted many times. The chain uses TRBV2 and TRBJ1-5; D is unresolved. The CDR3 runs 14 residues. Trimming left V 4 bases short and J 0 bases short, with 7 bases between. Looked up from germline, CDR1 is SNHLY and CDR2 is FYNNEI. The CDR3 nucleotides read TGTGCCAGCAGTGCTTGGGATAGCAATCAGCCCCAGCATTTT. It specifies CASSAWDSNQPQHF. Full variable domain (missing parts from reference TRBV2 and TRBJ1-5): EPEVTQTPSHQVTQMGQEVILRCVPISNHLYFYWYRQILGQKVEFLVSFYNNEISEKSEIFDDQFSVERPDGSNFTLKIRSTKLEDSAMYFCASSAWDSNQPQHFGDGTRLSIL.

The table lists this clonotype with many counts. The chain links TRBV4-3 to TRBJ1-1; D is uncertain. CDR3 length: 12 residues. CDR1 and CDR2 from the germline V gene are LGHNA and YSLEER. V was trimmed by 3 bases and J by 7 bases, leaving 9 bases between them. The CDR3 DNA reads as TGCGCCAGCAGCCAGAGCGGAATTGAAGCTTTCTTT. Its translation: CASSQSGIEAFF.

The rearrangement joins TRBV11-2 to TRBJ2-7; 10 nucleotides align to TRBD1. Germline values: CDR1 SGHAT, CDR2 FQNNGV. Trimming at V came to 1 base and at J to 4 bases, leaving 10 bases not matched to a gene. The CDR3 length is 17 residues. The CDR3: CASSLGGVTGGSYEQYF. CDR3 in DNA: TGTGCCAGCAGCTTAGGGGGTGTGACAGGGGGCTCTTACGAGCAGTACTTC.

This clonotype was seen only a few times. Being one base from a much bigger clone, this may be a read error. This chain connects TRBV3-1 to TRBJ2-7; TRBD1 agrees at 8 bases. Per the germline V gene, CDR1 is LGHDT and CDR2 is YNNKEL (reference sequence). CDR3 length: 16 amino acids. V trimming: 4 bases; J trimming: 7 bases; junction bases outside the gene matches: 15. The CDR3 loop reads CASSPSGTGSYNEQYF. The CDR3 region has the DNA TGTGCCAGCAGCCCCTCCGGGACAGGCTCCTACAATGAGCAGTACTTC.

There are many counts of this clonotype. V is TRBV20-1 and J is TRBJ2-3, with TRBD2 as a possible D gene (6 bases). This CDR3 region has 14 residues. Germline V gene sequence: CDR1 DFQATT, CDR2 SNEGSKA (reference sequence). Trimming pared 4 bases from V and 3 bases from J, leaving 14 bases between. This CDR3 is CSAKAVGGTDTQYF. CDR3 nucleotides: TGCAGTGCTAAAGCGGTGGGGGGAACAGATACGCAGTATTTT.

This clonotype was seen repeatedly, ten times or more. The chain carries TRBV20-1 and TRBJ1-2, with TRBD1 as a possible D gene (6 bases). Germline V lookup: CDR1 DFQATT, CDR2 SNEGSKA (reference sequence). The CDR3 covers 14 residues. V was trimmed by 1 base and J by 6 bases, leaving 15 bases between them. The CDR3 is CSARAPGGRHGYTF. In DNA, the CDR3 is TGCAGTGCTAGAGCTCCGGGGGGGCGGCATGGCTACACCTTC.

In its sample, this clonotype was seen many times. This rearrangement joins TRBV4-1 to TRBJ2-1; no definite D call. The CDR3 spans 15 residues. V was pared by 1 base and J by 4 bases, with 11 bases between. Germline CDR1 MGHRA, CDR2 YSYEKL. CDR3 residues: CASSQAEIAYNEQFF. The DNA for the CDR3 is TGCGCCAGCAGCCAAGCGGAGATTGCTTACAATGAGCAGTTCTTC.

The J gene is TRBJ1-4, the V gene TRBV12-3 or TRBV12-4, with D tentatively TRBD1 (6 bases). The CDR3 is 15 residues long. The germline V and J ends were trimmed by 6 bases and 8 bases, with 19 bases remaining between them. CDR3 DNA sequence: TGTGCCAGCAGCCGCAGGACAGTCCAGTGGGAAAAACTGTTTTTT. Amino acids: CASSRRTVQWEKLFF.

At least ten counts were recorded for this clonotype. V usage is TRBV12-3 or TRBV12-4 and J usage is TRBJ2-3; TRBD2 matches 8 bases. The CDR3 is made up of 16 amino acids. Trimming removed 5 bases from V and 2 bases from J; junction bases left unmatched: 9. CDR3 in DNA: TGTGCCAGCAGTCCCCGGGTAGCGGGGAACACAGATACGCAGTATTTT. Its protein is CASSPRVAGNTDTQYF.

J is TRBJ2-1 and V is TRBV20-1; D is perhaps TRBD1 (6 bases). The V gene's germline CDR1 is DFQATT and CDR2 SNEGSKA (reference sequence). V was trimmed by 1 base and J by 4 bases, leaving 11 bases between them. The CDR3 loop spans 14 amino acids. The CDR3 bases are TGCAGTGCTAGAGGGCAGGGGCCTTACAATGAGCAGTTCTTC. This translates into CSARGQGPYNEQFF.

V and J are TRBV7-2 and TRBJ1-2, with 7 positions matching TRBD1. V shed 5 bases and J 6 bases; nucleotides not matched to a gene: 9. Germline assignment: CDR1 SGHTA and CDR2 FQGNSA. There are 14 residues in the CDR3. CDR3 sequence (DNA): TGTGCCAGCAGCCCAAGCCAGGGGGGAGATGGCTACACCTTC. Amino acids: CASSPSQGGDGYTF.

This clonotype showed up just a few times. The gene calls are TRBV2 and TRBJ1-6; D uncertain. CDR1 and CDR2 (germline): SNHLY, FYNNEI. This CDR3 region has 15 residues. Trimming took 1 base from V and 6 from J, leaving 10 bases between them. The CDR3 spells CASSEELGVNSPLHF. CDR3 bases: TGTGCCAGCAGTGAAGAACTAGGAGTTAATTCACCCCTCCACTTT.

This chain uses TRBV19 with TRBJ2-7; D not resolved. Trimming removed 3 bases at V and 6 bases at J, with 12 bases between. CDR3 length: 13 residues. Germline V CDR1 and CDR2: LNHDA, SQIVND (reference sequence). The CDR3 region is CASSISPGFEQYF. DNA of the CDR3: TGTGCCAGTAGTATTTCACCCGGCTTCGAGCAGTACTTC.